This T cell receptor beta chain was sequenced during a study of cytomegalovirus exposure and HLA in healthy donors. General study findings and limits: Upon later analysis, HLA-associated TCR beta chains proved more clonally expanded than other, equally common chains. Three chains linked to CMV were shown in vitro to be specific for CMV antigens.

This clone occurred a few times. Its antigen is not known. Looked up from germline, CDR1 is SGHRS and CDR2 is YFSETQ. The CDR3 contains 14 residues. Trimming cost V 0 bases and J 8 bases, with 12 bases left between them. PCR primers comprised 60 Vbeta and 13 Jbeta primers. Original processing notes: Later, an analysis found around 77 million unique TCR beta chains, and 9.5 million to 12 million of these were shared. The repertoire was sequenced with immunoSEQ multiplex PCR; TCRdb's copy has only in-frame clones and lacks some. V, J and clone size are those of that table, while D and trimming were read from the DNA. The sample shows around 140,000 clones, roughly 9% of them seen only once.

The sequenced sample was PBMCs. The receptor's source is a woman in her thirties or forties in good health and CMV-seropositive. This sequence joins TRBV5-1 and TRBJ2-1; D unresolved. The chain's CDR3 is CASSLASVMDEQFF. For the CDR3, the DNA is TGCGCCAGCAGCTTGGCCTCGGTTATGGATGAGCAGTTCTTC.